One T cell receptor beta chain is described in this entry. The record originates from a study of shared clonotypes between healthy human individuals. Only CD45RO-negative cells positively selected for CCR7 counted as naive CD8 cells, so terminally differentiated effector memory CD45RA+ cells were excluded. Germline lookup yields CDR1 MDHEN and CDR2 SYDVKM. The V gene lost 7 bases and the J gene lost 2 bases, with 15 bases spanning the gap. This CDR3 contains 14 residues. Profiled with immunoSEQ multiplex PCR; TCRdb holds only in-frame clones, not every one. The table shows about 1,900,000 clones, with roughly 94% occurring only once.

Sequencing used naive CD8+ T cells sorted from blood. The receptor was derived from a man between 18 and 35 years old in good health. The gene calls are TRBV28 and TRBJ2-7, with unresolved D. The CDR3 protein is CASTTLDRAYEQYF. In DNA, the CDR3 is TGTGCCAGCACCACTCTGGACCGGGCCTACGAGCAGTACTTC.